This section outlines one T cell receptor (beta chain) sequence together with its context. Germline V CDR1 and CDR2: LGHNA, YNFKEQ. There are 17 residues in the CDR3. Losses at the gene ends were 1 base for V and 3 bases for J; bases not matched to a gene: 6. The data originate from a study of technical replicates of blood from a few donors. Sequenced by immunoSEQ multiplex PCR; TCRdb stores in-frame clones only, minus some. The sample has 68,000 or so clones; roughly nine tenths are singletons. The TCR comes from a human donor in good health. Some clones in this sample may be carry-over from other donors' samples. The rearrangement uses TRBV4-2 and TRBJ1-1; 12 bases line up with TRBD1. Sequenced sample: PBMCs. CDR3 residues: CASSQAGTGGLDTEAFF. CDR3 in DNA: TGTGCCAGCAGCCAAGCTGGGACAGGGGGCTTGGACACTGAAGCTTTCTTT.